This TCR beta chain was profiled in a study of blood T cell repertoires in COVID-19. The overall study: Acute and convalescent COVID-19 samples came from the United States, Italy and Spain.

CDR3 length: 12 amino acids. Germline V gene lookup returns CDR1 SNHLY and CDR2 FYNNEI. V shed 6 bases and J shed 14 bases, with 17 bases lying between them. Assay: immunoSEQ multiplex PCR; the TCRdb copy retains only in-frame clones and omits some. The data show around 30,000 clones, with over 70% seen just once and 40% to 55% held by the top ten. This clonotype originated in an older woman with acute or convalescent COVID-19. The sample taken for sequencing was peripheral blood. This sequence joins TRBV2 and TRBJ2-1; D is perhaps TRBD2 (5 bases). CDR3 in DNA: TGTGCCAGCAGGGGGAGTTTCTTTGGGGAGTTCTTC. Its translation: CASRGSFFGEFF.